This paragraph covers one T cell receptor (beta chain) sequence. The antigen remains undetermined. The data are from a study of cytomegalovirus exposure and HLA in healthy donors. It was with 60 Vbeta and 13 Jbeta primers that the PCR ran. Libraries were prepared by immunoSEQ multiplex PCR; TCRdb keeps only in-frame clonotypes and omits some of them. The data contain around 150,000 clones, roughly 80% of them singletons. V shed 1 base and J 3 bases; nucleotides not matched to a gene: 6. This CDR3 spans 15 amino acids. Per the germline V gene, CDR1 is GTSNPN and CDR2 is SVGIG (reference sequence). Study-wide results and limits: One variant, a missense change in DCLRE1C, was linked in a later analysis to TCR beta V- and J-gene trimming. Analyses of presence/absence relied on an assumption of roughly uniform sequencing depth across donors. Later analysis indicated greater clonal expansion among HLA-associated TCR beta chains than among equally common other chains.

This sequence joins TRBV30 and TRBJ2-7; TRBD2 aligns across 10 bases. This clonotype was obtained from a man younger than 35 in good health and CMV-seropositive. Sequencing used PBMCs. DNA of the CDR3: TGTGCCTGGAGTGAGCAGACTAGCGGGTTCTACGAGCAGTACTTC. The encoded protein is CAWSEQTSGFYEQYF.